Listed here are 23 T cell receptor beta chains from one sample, sequenced in a study of blood T cells in healthy people across ages. Then a second PCR, running roughly 7 to 12 cycles, was carried out with a sample-barcoded 5' primer and a J-beta primer mix. TCRdb fed the 5' RACE reads into MiXCR, producing one record per CDR3 protein. The repertoire has approximately 580,000 distinct CDR3 sequences, around 24% of them found once; the top ten carry less than 9%. The same data also went into a second study, on T cells of mothers and their children.

Material for sequencing was blood. Receptors originate from a boy aged 5-17 years in good health.

This clonotype occurred a few times. The V call is TRBV6-4, the J call TRBJ2-3, with 9 positions matching TRBD1. Per germline, CDR1 MRHNA and CDR2 SNTAGT. The J segment lost 0 bases and the V segment lost 2 bases, leaving 0 bases of the junction unmatched. This CDR3 comprises 15 residues. This CDR3 reads CASSDGQGSTDTQYF. CDR3 DNA sequence: TGTGCCAGCAGTGACGGACAGGGGAGCACAGATACGCAGTATTTT.

This clonotype was seen a handful of times. The rearrangement links TRBV29-1 to TRBJ1-1; 7 bases map to TRBD1. This CDR3 region has 11 residues. Germline lookup yields CDR1 SQVTM and CDR2 ANQGSEA. The ends lost 5 bases at V and 6 bases at J; junction bases unmatched: 3. CDR3 bases: TGCAGCGTTTCAGGGACAGCTGAAGCTTTCTTT. Its protein product is CSVSGTAEAFF.

The V call is TRBV28, the J call TRBJ1-4; D possibly corresponds to TRBD1 (6 bases). From germline, CDR1 is MDHEN and CDR2 SYDVKM. V lost 6 bases to trimming and J lost 7 bases, with 15 bases between them. This CDR3 spans 14 amino acids. CDR3 sequence reads: CASSPWAGVEKLFF. CDR3 DNA sequence: TGTGCCAGCAGCCCCTGGGCAGGGGTTGAAAAACTGTTTTTT. Full variable domain (rest looked up from reference TRBV28 and TRBJ1-4): DVKVTQSSRYLVKRTGEKVFLECVQDMDHENMFWYRQDPGLGLRLIYFSYDVKMKEKGDIPEGYSVSREKKERFSLILESASTNQTSMYLCASSPWAGVEKLFFGSGTQLSVL.

The chain couples TRBV20-1 to TRBJ2-2, with 7 bases lining up with TRBD2. The V and J ends lost 3 bases and 1 base, in that order; junction bases with no gene match: 5. The CDR3 sequence is 15 residues long. Germline CDR1 reads DFQATT; CDR2 reads SNEGSKA (reference sequence). This CDR3 reads CSASRLAENTGELFF. The CDR3 region has the DNA TGCAGTGCTAGCCGCCTAGCGGAGAACACCGGGGAGCTGTTTTTT.

The chain is built from TRBV4-3 and TRBJ2-7; 10 bases map to TRBD2. The germline V gene encodes CDR1 LGHNA and CDR2 YSLEER. The CDR3 totals 17 residues. The V segment lost 2 bases and the J segment 0 bases; nucleotides outside the gene matches: 7. The CDR3 spells CASSQLMTSGRSYEQYF. Written as DNA, the CDR3 is TGCGCCAGCAGCCAACTGATGACTAGCGGGCGCTCCTACGAGCAGTACTTC.

This clonotype was observed a few times. The chain links TRBV6-2 or TRBV6-3 to TRBJ2-7; the D is unclear. The germline V and J ends were trimmed by 2 bases and 2 bases, with 16 bases remaining between them. CDR1 MNHEY and CDR2 SVGEGT come from the germline V gene. The CDR3 is 16 residues long. The CDR3 sequence is CASSYGGSTTAYEQYF. CDR3 nucleotide sequence: TGTGCCAGCAGTTACGGCGGATCTACTACGGCCTACGAGCAGTACTTC.

The rearrangement joins TRBV2 to TRBJ1-5; tentatively, D is TRBD1 (5 bases). Germline V gene sequence: CDR1 SNHLY, CDR2 FYNNEI. Trimming shortened V by 8 bases and J by 8 bases, and 13 bases separated the two germline ends. This CDR3 has 12 amino acids. In nucleotides, the CDR3 is TGTGCCAGCGGGGTACCGGGGGAGCCCCAGCATTTT. Amino acid sequence: CASGVPGEPQHF.

A few counts support this clonotype. The rearrangement uses TRBV28 and TRBJ1-1; the D gene is possibly TRBD1 (5 bases). The V and J ends lost 4 bases and 0 bases respectively, with 12 bases between them. Germline V lookup: CDR1 MDHEN, CDR2 SYDVKM. The CDR3 contains 15 residues. The CDR3 coding sequence is TGTGCCAGCAGTTCTCCGGTGGGGGTGAACACTGAAGCTTTCTTT. It is translated as CASSSPVGVNTEAFF.

The V call is TRBV13, the J call TRBJ2-2; 14 bases are shared with TRBD2. Germline-derived CDR1 and CDR2 are PRHDT and FYEKMQ (reference sequence). The CDR3 has 15 amino acids. The V segment lost 7 bases and the J segment 10 bases; nucleotides outside the gene matches: 8. The CDR3 coding sequence is TGTGCCAGCATCGCGGGACTAGCGGGAGCCGAGGAGCTGTTTTTT. Translating gives CASIAGLAGAEELFF.

DNA of the CDR3: TGCGCCAGCAGCCAGGCAAGAAGCACTGAAGCTTTCTTT. Translating gives CASSQARSTEAFF. The V gene is TRBV4-3, the J gene TRBJ1-1; the D is unclear. The length of the CDR3 is 13 residues. The ends were cut back, 3 bases at V and 4 bases at J, with 9 bases in the middle. The germline V gene has CDR1 LGHNA and CDR2 YSLEER.

This clonotype has more than one count but fewer than ten. J is TRBJ2-2 and V is TRBV11-2, with TRBD1 matching over 11 bases. The CDR3 is 17 residues long. V trimming: 1 base; J trimming: 6 bases; junction bases outside the gene matches: 7. Germline V lookup: CDR1 SGHAT, CDR2 FQNNGV. The CDR3 is CASSLGTGGRRAGELFF. In DNA form, the CDR3 reads TGTGCCAGCAGCTTAGGGACAGGGGGCCGAAGGGCCGGGGAGCTGTTTTTT.

Only a few counts were recorded for this clonotype. V gene TRBV20-1 combines with J gene TRBJ2-5, with 7 bases lining up with TRBD2. Looked up from germline, CDR1 is DFQATT and CDR2 is SNEGSKA (reference sequence). After removal of 6 bases from V and 5 bases from J, the junction contained 12 bases not matched to a gene. This CDR3 is built from 14 residues. The CDR3 is CSASDPGRWETQYF. CDR3 sequence (DNA): TGCAGTGCCTCTGACCCCGGGAGGTGGGAGACCCAGTACTTC.

V and J are TRBV20-1 and TRBJ2-1; 8 bases map to TRBD2. This CDR3 comprises 14 residues. The germline CDR1 and CDR2 sequences are DFQATT and SNEGSKA (reference sequence). V was pared by 3 bases and J by 0 bases, with 1 base of the junction left unmatched. CDR3 coding DNA: TGCAGTGCTAGCGGGGGGGCCTCCTACAATGAGCAGTTCTTC. The encoded protein is CSASGGASYNEQFF.

This chain uses TRBV7-9 with TRBJ2-1; D not certain. There are 11 residues in the CDR3. The V and J ends lost 7 bases and 13 bases respectively, with 14 bases between them. CDR1 SEHNR and CDR2 FQNEAQ come from the germline V gene (reference sequence). CDR3 sequence (DNA): TGTGCCAGCACCCTGCTTGGGATCCAGTTCTTC. It encodes CASTLLGIQFF.

The J gene is TRBJ2-2, the V gene TRBV7-3, with D possibly being TRBD2 (6 bases). The CDR3 sequence is 15 residues long. The V end lost 3 bases, the J end lost 4 bases, and 12 bases lay between the germline ends. Looked up from germline, CDR1 is SGHTA and CDR2 is FQGTGA. DNA for the CDR3: TGTGCCAGCAGCTTCGAGGGAGGTGGCACCGGGGAGCTGTTTTTT. Its translation is CASSFEGGGTGELFF.

This clonotype has a handful of counts. The chain is built from TRBV7-9 and TRBJ2-7; D call uncertain. V was pared by 5 bases and J by 4 bases, with 9 bases between. This CDR3 is built from 12 residues. Germline V gene data show CDR1 as SEHNR and CDR2 as FQNEAQ (reference sequence). The CDR3 nucleotides are TGTGCCAGCAGCCCCTGGATTTACGAGCAGTACTTC. Its translation is CASSPWIYEQYF. The full variable domain, rest sourced from reference TRBV7-9 and TRBJ2-7, is DTGVSQNPRHKITKRGQNVTFRCDPISEHNRLYWYRQTLGQGPEFLTYFQNEAQLEKSRLLSDRFSAERPKGSFSTLEIQRTEQGDSAMYLCASSPWIYEQYFGPGTRLTVT.

This clonotype was counted only a few times. The V gene is TRBV6-6, the J gene TRBJ2-7, with D tentatively TRBD2 (7 bases). The CDR3 is made up of 14 amino acids. Trimming cost V 7 bases and J 1 base, with 14 bases left between them. Germline CDR1 is MNHNY and CDR2 is SVGAGI (reference sequence). The CDR3 coding sequence is TGTGCCAGCAACGCGGGGGCCTCTTCCTACGAGCAGTACTTC. Translation gives CASNAGASSYEQYF.

The genes are TRBV2 and TRBJ2-2; TRBD2 aligns across 15 bases. From germline, CDR1 is SNHLY and CDR2 FYNNEI. CDR3 length: 16 residues. V was clipped by 7 bases and J by 6 bases; unmatched bases: 6. The CDR3 DNA reads TGTGCCAGCAACCCAGGACTAGCGGGAGGGTCCGGGGAGCTGTTTTTT. As protein: CASNPGLAGGSGELFF.

Comment on this clonotype: Germline is not matched at one junction end, which may reflect a read error. CDR3 nucleotide sequence: TGTGCCAGCAACGTAACCGGGACTGAAATCTACGAGCAGTACTTC. Its translation: CASNVTGTEIYEQYF. This chain connects TRBV9 to TRBJ2-7; a weak D match, TRBD2 (6 bases). Germline lookup yields CDR1 SGDLS and CDR2 YYNGEE. The CDR3 is 15 amino acids.

This clonotype was seen many times. The V gene is TRBV4-3, the J gene TRBJ2-5; the D is unclear. Trimming stripped 8 bases from V and 2 bases from J, with 24 bases between. This CDR3 contains 17 residues. The germline gives CDR1 LGHNA, CDR2 YSLEER. The CDR3 protein is CASEPRSYNSLQETQYF. CDR3 coding DNA: TGCGCCAGCGAGCCAAGATCATACAACAGCCTACAAGAGACCCAGTACTTC.

This clonotype was found many times. The V call is TRBV9, the J call TRBJ2-6; D unclear. V was pared by 2 bases and J by 2 bases, with 8 bases between. This CDR3 contains 15 residues. Germline CDR1 reads SGDLS; CDR2 reads YYNGEE. CDR3 residues: CASSVEGTGANVLTF. The CDR3 nucleotides read TGTGCCAGCAGCGTGGAAGGAACTGGGGCCAACGTCCTGACTTTC.

The chain recombines TRBV4-2 with TRBJ1-4; the D is unclear. Per germline, CDR1 LGHNA and CDR2 YNFKEQ. Trimming left V 1 base short and J 8 bases short, with 5 bases between. The CDR3 contains 12 residues. CDR3: CASSQGDEKLFF. The CDR3 bases are TGTGCCAGCAGCCAAGGCGACGAAAAACTGTTTTTT.

This clonotype was counted only a few times. This chain connects TRBV27 to TRBJ2-5, with D perhaps TRBD1 (6 bases). V was trimmed by 3 bases and J by 5 bases, leaving 22 bases between them. From germline, CDR1 is MNHEY and CDR2 SMNVEV (reference sequence). The CDR3 extends over 17 amino acids. CDR3 sequence (DNA): TGTGCCAGCAGTTTCTACTCGTTTCAGGGGAATGTGGAGACCCAGTACTTC. Protein sequence: CASSFYSFQGNVETQYF.